The clone carrying this TCR beta chain was seen at least ten times. Its target is unknown. Unique molecular identifiers (one per individual cDNA molecule) were attached. TCRdb itself ran the 5' RACE reads through MiXCR, one entry per CDR3 protein. The table includes 84,000 or so distinct CDR3 sequences, 9% to 13% detected once. The data were taken from a study of early T cells in non-severe SARS-CoV-2 infection. Study conclusions and caveats: The study's VDJdb matching favored anti-spike CD8 responses and missed private and CD4 specificities.

Germline CDR1 and CDR2: SGHNT and YYREEE (reference sequence). The CDR3 loop spans 15 amino acids. The V end was cut by 2 bases, the J end by 0 bases, with 11 bases between. The receptor's source is an adult who was a healthcare worker with PCR-confirmed SARS-CoV-2 infection or an uninfected control (not recorded which). The sample comprised whole blood. The genes are TRBV5-4 and TRBJ1-1; D unclear. The CDR3 coding sequence is TGTGCCAGCAGCTTAGCCCAGACGGTGAACACTGAAGCTTTCTTT. Translation gives CASSLAQTVNTEAFF.